This TCR beta chain was recovered during a study of cytomegalovirus exposure and HLA in healthy donors. Whole-study context: Tens of millions of unique TCRs from HLA-typed donors made up an early data release. Overall study results and limits: Later on, analysis showed that most CMV-associated TCR beta chains appeared to be HLA-restricted.

The PCR used 60 Vbeta and 13 Jbeta primers. Repertoires were generated with immunoSEQ multiplex PCR, while TCRdb's copy carries only in-frame clones and drops some. In the table there are about 280,000 clones, around nine tenths of which are singletons. Only one count was recorded for this clone. Its target is unknown. The CDR3 extends over 14 amino acids. Trimming cost V 5 bases and J 1 base; bases outside gene matches: 6. In germline, CDR1 is GTSNPN, CDR2 SVGIG (reference sequence). The sequenced sample was PBMCs. The genes are TRBV30 and TRBJ2-3; 7 nucleotides line up with TRBD2. The sequence came from a young woman in good health and CMV-seronegative. The CDR3 is CAWGMGGGTDTQYF. In DNA, the CDR3 is TGTGCCTGGGGTATGGGGGGGGGCACAGATACGCAGTATTTT.